These T cell receptor beta chains were read from a single sample in a study of preoperative IRX-2 immunotherapy in early breast cancer. The method was immunoSEQ multiplex PCR; TCRdb's version includes in-frame clones alone and lacks a portion of them. Of fewer than 25,000 clones listed, roughly 80% are singletons. The sequences come from lymph node tissue, collected after IRX-2 immunotherapy. The receptors come from a human donor with breast cancer. Each CDR3 is given with its conserved first and last residue. A D gene is named only where the DNA matches it firmly. Size tells how often a clone was seen (once, few, many) or the class of an expanded clone, and some rows leave it out.

cdr3_nt	cdr3_aa	clone_size	d_call	j_call	v_call
TGTGCCACCAGCAGGGGGGCTAGTGGCACCGGGGAGCTGTTTTTT	CATSRGASGTGELFF	NA	NA	TRBJ2-2	TRBV15
TGTGCCACCACCGGGGTTCATCCCGGGGAGCTGTTTTTT	CATTGVHPGELFF	once	NA	TRBJ2-2	TRBV19
TGTGCCAGCAGTCGGGGACAGGGGCGGGAAAAACTGTTTTTT	CASSRGQGREKLFF	NA	TRBD1	TRBJ1-4	TRBV28
TGCGCCAGCAGCCAAGGCGCGGGAGCGAACACCGGGGAGCTGTTTTTT	CASSQGAGANTGELFF	NA	NA	TRBJ2-2	TRBV1
TGTGCCAGCAAACCTGGCAGTACCAATAATTCACCCCTCCACTTT	CASKPGSTNNSPLHF	NA	NA	TRBJ1-6	TRBV27
TGTGCCAGTAGTCCCCTAGCGGGAGCCCCAGATACGCAGTATTTT	CASSPLAGAPDTQYF	NA	TRBD2	TRBJ2-3	TRBV19
TGCGCCAGCAGCTTTGGGACACAGATGAACACTGAAGCTTTCTTT	CASSFGTQMNTEAFF	NA	NA	TRBJ1-1	TRBV5-1
TGTGCCAGCAGTTACGGGATTCTCCAAGAGACCCAGTACTTC	CASSYGILQETQYF	NA	NA	TRBJ2-5	TRBV6-8
TGTGCCAGCAGTGGAAGCGGACAGGGGGCGCCTAACTATGGCTACACCTTC	CASSGSGQGAPNYGYTF	NA	TRBD1	TRBJ1-2	TRBV28
TGTGCTAGTGGTTTCAATCAGGGGTCCGAGCAGTACTTC	CASGFNQGSEQYF	NA	NA	TRBJ2-7	TRBV12-5
TGTGCCAGCAGTCCAACCACAACAGGGGAAAGGGGGGAGCTGTTTTTT	CASSPTTTGERGELFF	NA	TRBD1	TRBJ2-2	TRBV28
TGCAGCGCCGATTGGGTAGGGACTGAAGCTTTCTTT	CSADWVGTEAFF	NA	NA	TRBJ1-1	TRBV29-1
TGCGCCAGCAGCCCGACCCAGTCGGGGGTTCAGCCCCAGCATTTT	CASSPTQSGVQPQHF	once	NA	TRBJ1-5	TRBV23-1
TGTGCCAGCAGATACAGGGCGGGGGGCACTGAAGCTTTCTTT	CASRYRAGGTEAFF	once	NA	TRBJ1-1	TRBV28
TGTGCCAGCAGCTTACTCCTAGCGGGAGATGCAGATACGCAGTATTTT	CASSLLLAGDADTQYF	few	TRBD2	TRBJ2-3	TRBV11-3
TGTGCCAGCTCGCCGGGGAGGGGTGACATTCAGTACTTC	CASSPGRGDIQYF	NA	TRBD2	TRBJ2-4	TRBV18
TGTGCCAGCAGCGCCCGGGAGGACAGGTACTCAGCTAACTATGGCTACACCTTC	CASSAREDRYSANYGYTF	NA	TRBD1	TRBJ1-2	TRBV11-3
TGTGCCTGGAGCCACCAGGGGACCTATGGCTACACCTTC	CAWSHQGTYGYTF	NA	NA	TRBJ1-2	TRBV30
TGTGCCACCAGCAGAGATCGCACTATCGGGGAGCTGTTTTTT	CATSRDRTIGELFF	NA	NA	TRBJ2-2	TRBV15
TGTGCCAGCAGCGGCGCTCAAGGGACTGGCTACACCTTC	CASSGAQGTGYTF	NA	NA	TRBJ1-2	TRBV28
TGTGCCAGCGGACAGGGGGGTTGGACTGAAGCTTTCTTT	CASGQGGWTEAFF	NA	TRBD1	TRBJ1-1	TRBV19
TGTGCCACCAGCAGAGGAGCAACTAATGAAAAACTGTTTTTT	CATSRGATNEKLFF	few	NA	TRBJ1-4	TRBV15
TGTGCCAGCCGACAAGGACTACATGAGACCCAGTACTTC	CASRQGLHETQYF	NA	NA	TRBJ2-5	TRBV6-8
TGTGCCAGTAGTGTCCAGGGCCCAAATCAGCCCCAGCATTTT	CASSVQGPNQPQHF	NA	NA	TRBJ1-5	TRBV19
TGTGCCAGCAGTCTTAGCGGGCCTAGCTCCTACGAGCAGTACTTC	CASSLSGPSSYEQYF	NA	TRBD2	TRBJ2-7	TRBV6-8
TGCGCCAGCAGCTCGGAGACAGGTTTCTCGGGAAACACCATATATTTT	CASSSETGFSGNTIYF	once	NA	TRBJ1-3	TRBV5-1
TGTGCCACCAGCAGAGCCGTGGGGGGGTACGAGCAGTACTTC	CATSRAVGGYEQYF	NA	TRBD2	TRBJ2-7	TRBV15
TGTGCCAGCAGAACTGGACTATGGGATACGCAGTATTTT	CASRTGLWDTQYF	NA	NA	TRBJ2-3	TRBV6-8
TGTGCCAGCAGTTACACAGGGGCGGAAGAAAACACCATATATTTT	CASSYTGAEENTIYF	NA	TRBD1	TRBJ1-3	TRBV6-8
TGCAGCGCCGAGGTTGGGACTAGCGGGGGCAATGAGCAGTTCTTC	CSAEVGTSGGNEQFF	NA	TRBD2	TRBJ2-1	TRBV29-1
TGCGCCAGCAGCTTGGATGGGGGAATGATGAACACTGAAGCTTTCTTT	CASSLDGGMMNTEAFF	NA	NA	TRBJ1-1	TRBV5-1
TGTGCCAGCAGCGGCACCGGGACAGGGGCCTTTGGCTACACCTTC	CASSGTGTGAFGYTF	NA	TRBD1	TRBJ1-2	TRBV11-3
TGTGCCAGCAGCTTAGGGGGCTCTGGAAACACCATATATTTT	CASSLGGSGNTIYF	NA	NA	TRBJ1-3	TRBV11-3
TGTGCCACCACAGCTACTAACTATGGCTACACCTTC	CATTATNYGYTF	NA	NA	TRBJ1-2	TRBV10-3
TGTGCCAGCAGTTCAGGGGGCCTCTTTGAAAAACTGTTTTTT	CASSSGGLFEKLFF	few	TRBD1	TRBJ1-4	TRBV28
TGCAGCGCCCGGACAGGGGCTTCGGAGACCCAGTACTTC	CSARTGASETQYF	NA	TRBD1	TRBJ2-5	TRBV29-1
TGTGCCAGCAGCCCAGGGGGGAGGCCGTCCTACGAGCAGTACTTC	CASSPGGRPSYEQYF	NA	NA	TRBJ2-7	TRBV11-3
TGTGCCAGCAGTTACTCGAAGCAGTTGGTTCAGCCCCAGCATTTT	CASSYSKQLVQPQHF	NA	NA	TRBJ1-5	TRBV6-8
TGTGCCAGCAGTGAAACAGGGGGAATTGGAAACGAGCAGTACTTC	CASSETGGIGNEQYF	NA	TRBD1	TRBJ2-7	TRBV11-3
TGCGCCAGCAGCCAAGAGGTGACTAGCGGGGGCACGAATATGGCAGATACGCAGTATTTT	CASSQEVTSGGTNMADTQYF	once	TRBD2	TRBJ2-3	TRBV5-1
TGCGCCAGCTACAGGACAGGAACCTACAATGAGCAGTTCTTC	CASYRTGTYNEQFF	NA	TRBD1	TRBJ2-1	TRBV5-1
TGTGCCAGCACCTCGTCCGGGACACTCTATGGCTACACCTTC	CASTSSGTLYGYTF	NA	NA	TRBJ1-2	TRBV25-1